Listed below are T cell receptor beta chains from one sample, sequenced in a study of blood T cells in healthy people across ages. TCRdb processed the 5' RACE reads anew with MiXCR; each CDR3 protein has one entry. The sample contains under 1,000,000 distinct CDR3 sequences, about 47% of which appear only once. Sequenced sample: blood. These receptors came from an elderly man in good health. CDR3s include the opening cysteine and the closing phenylalanine or tryptophan. Each record gives: D gene, V gene, J gene, clone size, CDR3 protein, CDR3 DNA. The D gene is left open where the match is weak. Only some rows state a clone size, as once, few, many or a class for expanded clones.

d_gene: TRBD1
v_gene: TRBV29-1
j_gene: TRBJ2-5
abundance: NA
CDR3aa: CSVVPDRGGDGTQYF
CDR3nt: TGCAGCGTTGTGCCTGACAGGGGGGGTGATGGGACCCAGTACTTC

d_gene: TRBD2
v_gene: TRBV7-3
j_gene: TRBJ2-1
abundance: few
CDR3aa: CASSPRTSLPNEQFF
CDR3nt: TGTGCCAGCAGCCCCCGGACTAGCCTCCCCAATGAGCAGTTCTTC

d_gene: TRBD1
v_gene: TRBV20-1
j_gene: TRBJ1-6
abundance: many
CDR3aa: CSARDVDRSRLNSPLHF
CDR3nt: TGCAGTGCTAGAGATGTGGACAGGTCGAGACTTAATTCACCCCTCCACTTT

d_gene: NA
v_gene: TRBV20-1
j_gene: TRBJ2-4
abundance: NA
CDR3aa: CSASAPGNIQYF
CDR3nt: TGCAGTGCTAGCGCCCCGGGGAACATTCAGTACTTC

d_gene: NA
v_gene: TRBV9
j_gene: TRBJ2-1
abundance: NA
CDR3aa: CASSVRPNEQFF
CDR3nt: TGTGCCAGCAGCGTACGCCCCAATGAGCAGTTCTTC

d_gene: NA
v_gene: TRBV2
j_gene: TRBJ2-7
abundance: once
CDR3aa: CAGTIRYEQYF
CDR3nt: TGTGCCGGCACAATACGGTACGAGCAGTACTTC

d_gene: NA
v_gene: TRBV12-3/TRBV12-4
j_gene: TRBJ1-6
abundance: NA
CDR3aa: CASSLLGNPPLHF
CDR3nt: TGTGCCAGCAGTTTGCTGGGTAATCCACCCCTCCACTTT

d_gene: TRBD1
v_gene: TRBV20-1
j_gene: TRBJ2-2
abundance: few
CDR3aa: CSSRDRNTGELFF
CDR3nt: TGCAGTTCAAGGGACAGAAACACCGGGGAGCTGTTTTTT

d_gene: NA
v_gene: TRBV6-6
j_gene: TRBJ2-3
abundance: NA
CDR3aa: CASSYGGSSTDTRYF
CDR3nt: TGTGCCAGCAGTTACGGCGGATCTAGCACAGATACGCGGTATTTT

d_gene: NA
v_gene: TRBV7-2
j_gene: TRBJ1-1
abundance: NA
CDR3aa: CASSLGQGWNTEAFF
CDR3nt: TGTGCCAGCAGCTTAGGGCAGGGATGGAACACTGAAGCTTTCTTT

d_gene: NA
v_gene: TRBV7-9
j_gene: TRBJ1-6
abundance: few
CDR3aa: CASSTGQLNSPLHF
CDR3nt: TGTGCCAGCAGCACCGGACAGTTGAATTCACCCCTCCACTTT

d_gene: TRBD1
v_gene: TRBV10-3
j_gene: TRBJ2-5
abundance: NA
CDR3aa: CAIRTGGQETQYF
CDR3nt: TGTGCCATCAGGACAGGGGGCCAAGAGACCCAGTACTTC

d_gene: TRBD1
v_gene: TRBV13
j_gene: TRBJ2-5
abundance: NA
CDR3aa: CASSSGTGYQETQYF
CDR3nt: TGTGCCAGCAGCTCCGGGACAGGGTACCAAGAGACCCAGTACTTC

d_gene: NA
v_gene: TRBV5-1
j_gene: TRBJ2-7
abundance: few
CDR3aa: CASRSGTAAYEQYF
CDR3nt: TGCGCCAGCAGATCCGGGACTGCAGCCTACGAGCAGTACTTC

d_gene: NA
v_gene: TRBV4-2
j_gene: TRBJ2-7
abundance: NA
CDR3aa: CASSPLGRTNLYNEQYF
CDR3nt: TGTGCCAGCAGCCCCCTAGGCCGGACGAACCTTTACAATGAGCAGTACTTC

d_gene: TRBD2
v_gene: TRBV4-3
j_gene: TRBJ2-3
abundance: NA
CDR3aa: CAGSQELRGVLTDTQYF
CDR3nt: TGCGCCGGCAGCCAAGAGTTGCGGGGGGTTCTCACAGATACGCAGTATTTT

d_gene: NA
v_gene: TRBV9
j_gene: TRBJ2-2
abundance: once
CDR3aa: CASSVATRGGELFF
CDR3nt: TGTGCCAGCAGCGTAGCTACTAGAGGCGGGGAGCTGTTTTTT

d_gene: TRBD1
v_gene: TRBV6-1
j_gene: TRBJ2-3
abundance: many
CDR3aa: CASSSGTAHTDTQYF
CDR3nt: TGTGCCAGCAGCTCCGGGACAGCACACACAGATACGCAGTATTTT

d_gene: TRBD1
v_gene: TRBV13
j_gene: TRBJ2-5
abundance: once
CDR3aa: CASSKKKDRVHQETQYF
CDR3nt: TGTGCCAGCAGCAAAAAGAAAGACAGGGTGCACCAAGAGACCCAGTACTTC

d_gene: NA
v_gene: TRBV7-7
j_gene: TRBJ2-1
abundance: NA
CDR3aa: CASSLGSSGEQFF
CDR3nt: TGTGCCAGCAGCTTAGGGAGTAGTGGTGAGCAGTTCTTC

d_gene: TRBD2
v_gene: TRBV20-1
j_gene: TRBJ2-3
abundance: few
CDR3aa: CSARPLAGVWADTQYF
CDR3nt: TGCAGTGCTAGACCCCTAGCGGGAGTCTGGGCAGATACGCAGTATTTT

d_gene: NA
v_gene: TRBV5-6
j_gene: TRBJ2-5
abundance: NA
CDR3aa: CASSDVGETQYF
CDR3nt: TGTGCCAGCAGCGATGTGGGAGAGACCCAGTACTTC

d_gene: NA
v_gene: TRBV29-1
j_gene: TRBJ2-1
abundance: few
CDR3aa: CSVELTYNEQFF
CDR3nt: TGCAGCGTTGAATTAACCTACAATGAGCAGTTCTTC

d_gene: NA
v_gene: TRBV12-3/TRBV12-4
j_gene: TRBJ1-1
abundance: few
CDR3aa: CASSFTGTNTEAFF
CDR3nt: TGTGCCAGCAGCTTTACAGGGACGAACACTGAAGCTTTCTTT

d_gene: NA
v_gene: TRBV6-2/TRBV6-3
j_gene: TRBJ2-2
abundance: few
CDR3aa: CASSYGAAINTGELFF
CDR3nt: TGTGCCAGCAGTTACGGGGCGGCAATAAACACCGGGGAGCTGTTTTTT

d_gene: TRBD2
v_gene: TRBV11-1
j_gene: TRBJ2-1
abundance: NA
CDR3aa: CASSNLAGGLEETQFF
CDR3nt: TGTGCCAGCAGCAATCTAGCGGGAGGGCTTGAGGAGACCCAGTTCTTC

d_gene: TRBD2
v_gene: TRBV18
j_gene: TRBJ2-5
abundance: NA
CDR3aa: CASSRAAGDETQYF
CDR3nt: TGTGCCAGCTCACGGGCAGCGGGAGATGAGACCCAGTACTTC

d_gene: NA
v_gene: TRBV6-5
j_gene: TRBJ2-4
abundance: few
CDR3aa: CASSKKNIQYF
CDR3nt: TGTGCCAGCAGTAAAAAAAACATTCAGTACTTC

d_gene: NA
v_gene: TRBV28
j_gene: TRBJ2-3
abundance: once
CDR3aa: CASSLPRGLSTDTQYF
CDR3nt: TGTGCCAGCAGTTTGCCCCGGGGACTTAGCACAGATACGCAGTATTTT

d_gene: NA
v_gene: TRBV10-3
j_gene: TRBJ2-1
abundance: NA
CDR3aa: CAISGKRGALGVYNEQFF
CDR3nt: TGTGCCATCAGTGGGAAACGGGGGGCTTTAGGAGTCTACAATGAGCAGTTCTTC

d_gene: TRBD1
v_gene: TRBV7-9
j_gene: TRBJ1-1
abundance: NA
CDR3aa: CASSLEGMGPGQSNTEAFF
CDR3nt: TGTGCCAGCAGCTTAGAAGGAATGGGTCCGGGACAGTCGAACACTGAAGCTTTCTTT

d_gene: NA
v_gene: TRBV19
j_gene: TRBJ2-7
abundance: NA
CDR3aa: CASSTAGLWAEQYF
CDR3nt: TGTGCCAGTAGTACCGCGGGACTGTGGGCCGAGCAGTACTTC

d_gene: TRBD1
v_gene: TRBV20-1
j_gene: TRBJ1-2
abundance: NA
CDR3aa: CSADPTRDRGHYGYTF
CDR3nt: TGCAGTGCTGACCCCACCCGGGACAGGGGGCACTATGGCTACACCTTC

d_gene: TRBD1
v_gene: TRBV10-3
j_gene: TRBJ2-3
abundance: few
CDR3aa: CAISEGQGTADTQYF
CDR3nt: TGTGCCATCAGTGAAGGGCAGGGGACAGCAGATACGCAGTATTTT

d_gene: TRBD2
v_gene: TRBV10-3
j_gene: TRBJ2-7
abundance: NA
CDR3aa: CATFGTSGSHNEQYF
CDR3nt: TGTGCCACTTTCGGGACTAGCGGGAGTCACAATGAGCAGTACTTC

d_gene: NA
v_gene: TRBV3-1
j_gene: TRBJ2-3
abundance: NA
CDR3aa: CASSQAPMAGRADTQYF
CDR3nt: TGTGCCAGCAGCCAAGCCCCGATGGCAGGTCGCGCAGATACGCAGTATTTT